This T cell receptor (beta chain) is from a study of T cells in Graves' hyperthyroidism and ophthalmopathy. RNA transcripts provided the source from which TCR beta CDR3 regions were amplified. The HTBI primer set drove a first-round RT-PCR of the TCR CDR3. TCRdb passed the multiplex PCR reads through MiXCR, listing each CDR3 protein once. The repertoire holds hundreds of thousands of distinct CDR3 sequences, with around an eighth as singletons. V trimming: 1 base; J trimming: 5 bases; junction bases outside the gene matches: 5. CDR1 and CDR2 from the germline V gene are DFQATT and SNEGSKA (reference sequence). The CDR3 is 13 amino acids.

The source material was blood. The TCR comes from a man aged 45-60 years with Graves' ophthalmopathy. The rearrangement joins TRBV20-1 to TRBJ2-7, with TRBD1 identical over 7 bases. CDR3 DNA sequence: TGCAGTGCTAGAGGAAGGGGGCTAGACGAGCAGTACTTC. It is translated as CSARGRGLDEQYF.